A selection of T cell receptor beta chains follows, all from one sample in a study of cytomegalovirus exposure and HLA in healthy donors. Clones were sequenced by immunoSEQ multiplex PCR, and TCRdb holds only the in-frame ones, with some missing. The sample consists of 93,000 or so clones, around 67% of them appearing once. Material: PBMCs. Every receptor here comes from a woman between 45 and 65 years old in good health and CMV-seronegative. The conserved cysteine and the conserved F or W are not part of the CDR3 here. Where a row states a size, it is once, few, many or the class of an expanded clone; other rows omit it.

J gene	V gene	clone size	CDR3 protein
TRBJ2-2	TRBV6-6	NA	ASSYSDKYTGELF
TRBJ2-2	TRBV11-3	NA	ASGQGGTTGELF
TRBJ1-4	TRBV21-1	NA	ASSKALSQSGVGKLF
TRBJ1-3	TRBV28	NA	ASWDSSSGNTIY
TRBJ1-1	TRBV20-1	few	SSLGGVEAF
TRBJ1-1	TRBV12-5	NA	ASGFGGGLSEAF
TRBJ1-6	TRBV19	NA	ASKSMGRGDNSPLH
TRBJ2-1	TRBV18	once	ASSEGAQDNEQF
TRBJ2-1	TRBV5-1	few	ASSPVFGSGNEQF
TRBJ2-5	TRBV19	few	ASSIDREGQETQY
TRBJ2-7	TRBV9	NA	ASSLAGTYEQY
TRBJ1-1	TRBV6-6	few	AGTGVNTEAF
TRBJ1-1	TRBV6-5	NA	ASSYSGAVNTEAF
TRBJ2-7	TRBV19	NA	ASMNQGAYEQY
TRBJ2-7	TRBV11-2	NA	ASSLEGGEQY
TRBJ2-3	TRBV11-2	NA	ASSLVTGTDTQY
TRBJ2-2	TRBV7-8	NA	ASSLARLAPNTGELF
TRBJ2-3	TRBV5-1	NA	ASSLDGQLHTDTQY
TRBJ2-1	TRBV14	NA	ASSQGPGLRSGQF
TRBJ2-7	TRBV19	NA	ASSGGPGQGLYEQY
TRBJ2-5	TRBV19	NA	ASSIMRDRGRETQY
TRBJ2-3	TRBV19	NA	ASSIGTGTVLDTQY
TRBJ1-6	TRBV5-1	NA	ASSSASTGANSPLH
TRBJ1-5	TRBV6-1	NA	ASSGRDSNQPQH
TRBJ2-5	TRBV2	NA	ASSLGQGQETQY
TRBJ1-1	TRBV27	few	ASSRGYGTEAF
TRBJ1-5	TRBV4-2	NA	ASSQWTGPNQPQH
TRBJ1-5	TRBV19	NA	ASSTISNQPQH
TRBJ2-5	TRBV7-9	NA	ASSIRTGQETQY
TRBJ2-1	TRBV2	NA	ASRTGTRHNEQF
TRBJ2-7	TRBV5-5	NA	ASSPTSSDYEQY
TRBJ2-3	TRBV27	NA	ASSLFSKAAGVLADTQY
TRBJ1-5	TRBV4-3	few	ASSPLTGEDQPQH
TRBJ1-3	TRBV5-5	NA	ASSLAWGQTGNTIY
TRBJ2-1	TRBV29-1	NA	SVPSIRDIYNEQF
TRBJ1-1	TRBV6-5	NA	ASSYQDGNTEAF
TRBJ2-7	TRBV2	NA	ASRTGGAAGVAYEQY
TRBJ2-5	TRBV28	NA	ASSLPLGEAVKETQY
TRBJ2-1	TRBV7-2	NA	ASSSSLAHHPSSYNEQF
TRBJ2-1	TRBV29-1	NA	SVEDGRITGGSSYNEQF
TRBJ1-4	TRBV5-1	NA	ASSLTGLNEKLF
TRBJ1-3	TRBV15	NA	ATSRDISAIY
TRBJ2-7	TRBV28	few	ASRLGTGLYEQY
TRBJ1-2	TRBV19	few	ASSSNNRVNT
TRBJ2-3	TRBV5-6	NA	ASSLPDTDTQY
TRBJ2-1	TRBV15	once	ATSRDRYSHNEQF
TRBJ2-5	TRBV29-1	few	SVESVGAGVRSKTQY
TRBJ2-1	TRBV7-6	NA	ASSLALASGNEQF
TRBJ2-5	TRBV28	once	ASSSTAEETQY
TRBJ2-1	TRBV30	NA	AWTDTYNEQF
TRBJ2-1	TRBV4-3	once	ASSQSGTSGRGEQF
TRBJ2-3	TRBV10-2	once	ASTRFKTSGGADTQY
TRBJ2-3	TRBV7-9	NA	ASSLRTSVIDTQY
TRBJ2-3	TRBV2	NA	ASSEVQIAGGADTQY
TRBJ2-7	TRBV15	NA	ATSHGQGTYEQY